Here is one T cell receptor beta chain with its context. The antigen remains undetermined. This entry is derived from a study of tumor-infiltrating lymphocytes in primary liver carcinoma. The tissue used was unsorted bulk material of about 19-34 mg. RNA and DNA were co-extracted from it with the AllPrep DNA/RNA mini kit. Surgical resection treated primary liver carcinoma in the patients. Patients were treatment-naive with chronic HBV infection. The trim removed 9 bases at V and 5 bases at J, leaving 10 bases unmatched. The CDR3 sequence is 14 residues long. Germline V gene lookup returns CDR1 SGHAT and CDR2 FQNNGV. General study results and limits: Compared with tumor region pairs, tumor-adjacent and tumor-blood pairs overlapped less. Only about 8-25% of top clones showed up in all five tumor regions.

From about 530 ng total RNA, TCR beta cDNA was generated with a primer in the constant region. Slightly modified ARM-PCR, run as three nested multiplex PCR rounds, produced the TCR beta libraries. Rounds one and two of PCR, each of roughly 11 cycles, were primed with TRBV1-TRBV30 forward primers and a C-beta reverse primer. One entry per CDR3 protein results from TCRdb running MiXCR on the multiplex PCR reads. The sample shows approximately 99,000 distinct CDR3 sequences, over 55% of them seen only once. The chain has TRBV11-2 and TRBJ2-5, with 9 nucleotides matching TRBD2. Sequenced material: liver tumor tissue from sampling region 5. Subset meaning: tumor region T5, tumor centre. This clonotype originated in an older woman with primary liver carcinoma and hepatitis B virus infection. The CDR3 nucleotides read TGTGCCAGTAGCCTCAGCGGGAGGAATGAGACCCAGTACTTC. Its protein is CASSLSGRNETQYF.